This T cell receptor beta chain came from a study of cytomegalovirus exposure and HLA in healthy donors. Study as a whole: A previous analysis identified 100 million to 120 million unique TCR beta sequences derived from roughly 180 million T cells. Some 85 million unique TCRs from HLA-typed donors were held in an early data release.

In the PCR, 60 Vbeta and 13 Jbeta primers were used. Original methodology: In a later analysis, 8.5 million to 14 million of tens of millions of unique beta chains occurred in at least two donors. Repertoires were generated with immunoSEQ multiplex PCR, while TCRdb's copy carries only in-frame clones and drops some. V and J calls and clone size are as listed in that table; D and trimming were resolved from the DNA. Seen here are about 65,000 clones, around 73% observed once, and the top ten hold under 3%. About this clone: Its antigen is still unknown. One end of the junction is discordant with germline, which a read error may explain. Other DNA sequences in this specimen translate into the identical CDR3.

Study-wide results and limits: Analyzed later, association rates of TCRs varied across HLA loci, with DRB1 most and HLA-C fewest.

The CDR3 is 12 residues long. Germline V gene sequence: CDR1 GTSNPN, CDR2 SVGIG (reference sequence). The J gene is TRBJ2-4, the V gene TRBV30, with 10 bases fitting TRBD1. Specimen: PBMCs. The TCR was taken from a girl aged 10 to 17 in good health and CMV-seropositive. CDR3 sequence (DNA): TGTGCCACGGACAGGGGGGAAAACATTCAGTACTTT. Translated, it gives CATDRGENIQYF.